This TCR beta chain was captured in a study of cytotoxic CD8 clonotypes in ibrutinib-treated CLL. Data came from immunoSEQ multiplex PCR; TCRdb stores just in-frame clones and leaves some out. Here the sample spans 150,000 to 200,000 clones, about four fifths being singletons. This CDR3 spans 13 amino acids. Between the trimmed V and J ends, which lost 5 bases and 1 base, there was a span of 9 bases. The germline V gene has CDR1 SGHAT and CDR2 FQNNGV. This TCR was recovered from a human donor with chronic lymphocytic leukemia. This material consisted of PBMCs, taken after 24 months of ibrutinib treatment. The chain carries TRBV11-2 and TRBJ2-7; D not resolved. The CDR3 loop reads CASSKVGSYEQYF. In DNA form, the CDR3 reads TGTGCCAGCAGCAAAGTGGGATCCTACGAGCAGTACTTC.